The clone carrying this TCR beta chain was recorded only once. The data were taken from a study of control samples from healthy donors and cancer patients. Trimming cost V 4 bases and J 5 bases, with 14 bases left between them. This CDR3 has 14 amino acids. CDR1 is SGHAT and CDR2 is FQNNGV in the germline V gene. TCRdb keeps only in-frame clones here, not all; method: immunoSEQ multiplex PCR. Among roughly 130,000 clones listed, 90% were seen once. Sequencing used blood. The V and J genes are TRBV11-2 and TRBJ1-1; D might be TRBD1 (5 bases). The clonotype comes from a man in his late teens or twenties in good health. The chain's CDR3 is CASSSPRGTTEAFF. DNA of the CDR3: TGTGCCAGCAGCTCTCCCCGGGGGACGACTGAAGCTTTCTTT.